The following is a T cell receptor (beta chain) sequence with its context. This sample is part of a study of identical twins. From the 5' RACE reads, TCRdb called clonotypes with MiXCR, one entry per CDR3 protein. This sample yields about 520,000 distinct CDR3 sequences, of which less than 25% are seen a single time; about 0.91% belongs to the top ten. This CDR3 spans 15 amino acids. Germline V lookup: CDR1 GTSNPN, CDR2 SVGIG (reference sequence). Trimming pared 2 bases from V and 4 bases from J, leaving 18 bases between. These data were also filed under a second study, of T cells expressing NK-cell markers. Per that study: It was sorted CD3+CD56-NKG2C+, CD3+CD56+NKG2C- and CD3+CD56+NKG2C+ T cells that provided the TCR beta repertoires.

This TCR derives from a woman aged 18-35 years in good health. The chain joins TRBV30 to TRBJ2-7, with D possibly matching TRBD1 (6 bases). Sequenced input: CD4+ T cells sorted from blood. CDR3 region: CAWSKGNRVIYEQYF. CDR3 nucleotide sequence: TGTGCCTGGAGTAAGGGGAACAGGGTAATTTACGAGCAGTACTTC.